The 17 T cell receptor beta chains reported below all come from one sample, sequenced in a study of blood T cell repertoires in COVID-19. The assay was immunoSEQ multiplex PCR, and TCRdb's table has in-frame clones only and misses some. The sample lists 70,000 or so clones, roughly 80% seen once, with 15% to 20% in the top ten. The sequencing input was peripheral blood. Receptor source: a man aged 60-69 years with acute or convalescent COVID-19.

The genes are TRBV10-2 and TRBJ1-1; TRBD1 agrees at 10 bases. After removal of 6 bases from V and 5 bases from J, the junction contained 6 bases not matched to a gene. The germline V gene encodes CDR1 WSHSY and CDR2 SAAADI. This CDR3 is built from 14 residues. CDR3 DNA sequence: TGCGCCAGCAGCCTTGGACAGGGGGTTACTGAAGCTTTCTTT. Encoded protein: CASSLGQGVTEAFF.

CDR3 nucleotides: TGTGCCAGCAGTTCCGGGACTAGCATTCATGAGCAGTTCTTC. Its protein is CASSSGTSIHEQFF. This chain joins TRBV6-5 and TRBJ2-1; 9 bases map to TRBD2. Per germline, CDR1 MNHEY and CDR2 SVGAGI. The V gene end was trimmed by 4 bases and the J gene end by 8 bases; junction bases not matched to a gene: 6. The CDR3 runs to 14 residues.

This clone was recorded once. This chain joins TRBV27 and TRBJ1-2; TRBD1 might be the D (6 bases). The V end lost 2 bases, the J end lost 6 bases, and 13 bases lay between the germline ends. The CDR3 is 14 residues long. Germline CDR1 reads MNHEY; CDR2 reads SMNVEV (reference sequence). The CDR3 loop is CASSLLQGADGYTF. DNA for the CDR3: TGTGCCAGCAGTTTACTACAGGGTGCGGATGGCTACACCTTC.

The V gene is TRBV10-1, the J gene TRBJ1-5; 7 bases map to TRBD1. The CDR3 extends over 16 amino acids. The trim removed 2 bases at V and 4 bases at J, leaving 8 bases unmatched. The germline V gene has CDR1 WNHNN and CDR2 SYGVQD (reference sequence). Written as DNA, the CDR3 is TGCGCCAGCAGTGAGGAGGGGGCCAAACCGAATCAGCCCCAGCATTTT. It yields the protein CASSEEGAKPNQPQHF.

This clone was detected a few times. V gene TRBV7-9 combines with J gene TRBJ1-5; D gene unclear. The germline CDR1 and CDR2 sequences are SEHNR and FQNEAQ (reference sequence). This CDR3 has 13 amino acids. V lost 2 bases and J lost 0, with 2 bases in between. The DNA for the CDR3 is TGTGCCAGCAGCTTACATAGCAATCAGCCCCAGCATTTT. The encoded protein is CASSLHSNQPQHF.

In this sample, this clone turned up a few times. The chain recombines TRBV4-3 with TRBJ2-1; no clear D gene. Germline values: CDR1 LGHNA, CDR2 YSLEER. Trimming shortened V by 0 bases and J by 0 bases, and 9 bases separated the two germline ends. This CDR3 contains 16 residues. The CDR3, as DNA: TGCGCCAGCAGCCAAGACTACAGAAACTCCTACAATGAGCAGTTCTTC. Its translation is CASSQDYRNSYNEQFF.

The V gene is TRBV18, the J gene TRBJ2-1; a weak D match, TRBD1 (6 bases). Between the trimmed V and J ends, which lost 0 bases and 5 bases, there was a span of 8 bases. This CDR3 comprises 14 residues. CDR1 and CDR2 from the germline V gene are KGHSH and LQKENI. The CDR3 DNA follows: TGTGCCAGCTCACCACCGGCAGGGGACAATGAGCAGTTCTTC. Its translation is CASSPPAGDNEQFF.

This chain joins TRBV10-3 and TRBJ1-1, with TRBD1 identical over 12 bases. The V segment lost 9 bases and the J segment 6 bases; nucleotides outside the gene matches: 14. This CDR3 contains 16 residues. The germline V gene encodes CDR1 ENHRY and CDR2 SYGVKD. CDR3 sequence (DNA): TGTGCCATAACGCCCTTCGGGACAGGGGGCAGCGCTGAAGCTTTCTTT. Translation: CAITPFGTGGSAEAFF.

This sequence joins TRBV29-1 and TRBJ1-2, with 9 bases aligning to TRBD1. The CDR3 is 16 amino acids. Per the germline V gene, CDR1 is SQVTM and CDR2 is ANQGSEA. V trimming: 6 bases; J trimming: 4 bases; junction bases outside the gene matches: 15. CDR3: CSVPLGYRGQGYGYTF. As DNA, the CDR3 is TGCAGCGTCCCCCTTGGGTACAGGGGGCAGGGCTATGGCTACACCTTC.

The CDR3 protein is CASSLQAAETQYF. CDR3 sequence (DNA): TGTGCCAGCAGTTTACAAGCGGCTGAGACCCAGTACTTC. The chain joins TRBV12-3 or TRBV12-4 to TRBJ2-5; tentative D call: TRBD2 (5 bases). Trimming took off 2 bases at V and 5 bases at J, with 9 bases between the two ends. This CDR3 contains 13 residues.

The chain couples TRBV12-5 to TRBJ1-5; 11 bases line up with TRBD1. CDR1 and CDR2 from the germline V gene are LGHNT and FRNRAP. The CDR3 has 15 amino acids. V gave up 6 bases and J gave up 4 bases; unmatched junction bases: 5. The CDR3 here is CASGRGTGGNQPQHF. The CDR3 region has the DNA TGTGCTAGTGGCCGCGGGACAGGGGGGAATCAGCCCCAGCATTTT.

The chain couples TRBV14 to TRBJ1-4; the D is unclear. This CDR3 spans 11 amino acids. The germline CDR1 and CDR2 sequences are SGHDN and FVKESK. The V gene lost 0 bases and the J gene lost 9 bases, with 2 bases spanning the gap. The CDR3 here is CASSQDKKLFF. CDR3 nucleotides: TGTGCCAGCAGCCAAGATAAAAAACTGTTTTTT.

The CDR3 reads CASSDEGGDTQYF. The CDR3 DNA follows: TGTGCCAGCAGTGACGAGGGGGGGGATACGCAGTATTTT. The chain combines TRBV6-4 with TRBJ2-3; the D gene is possibly TRBD2 (7 bases). V dropped 2 bases and J dropped 6 bases, with 9 bases sitting between them. Germline lookup yields CDR1 MRHNA and CDR2 SNTAGT. The CDR3 has 13 amino acids.

The V call is TRBV14, the J call TRBJ1-2; perhaps TRBD1 as D (5 bases). Trimming shortened V by 1 base and J by 7 bases, and 7 bases separated the two germline ends. The germline V gene has CDR1 SGHDN and CDR2 FVKESK. This CDR3 region has 12 residues. CDR3 sequence: CASSQVRGGYTF. DNA of the CDR3: TGTGCCAGCAGCCAAGTTAGGGGTGGCTACACCTTC. Drawing the rest from reference TRBV14 and TRBJ1-2, the complete variable domain is EAGVTQFPSHSVIEKGQTVTLRCDPISGHDNLYWYRRVMGKEIKFLLHFVKESKQDESGMPNNRFLAERTGGTYSTLKVQPAELEDSGVYFCASSQVRGGYTFGSGTRLTVV.

This chain uses TRBV5-1 with TRBJ2-1; D is undetermined. The CDR3 loop spans 14 amino acids. Germline lookup yields CDR1 SGHRS and CDR2 YFSETQ. The V end lost 0 bases, the J end lost 7 bases, and 11 bases lay between the germline ends. CDR3 DNA: TGCGCCAGCAGCTTGGCGAGAAAATCTAATGAGCAGTTCTTC. It is translated as CASSLARKSNEQFF.

The V and J genes are TRBV5-5 and TRBJ1-4; 8 nucleotides agree with TRBD1. With 2 bases clipped from V and 8 bases from J, the junction kept 11 bases outside the gene matches. CDR1 is SGHKS and CDR2 is YYEKEE in the germline V gene (reference sequence). The CDR3 runs to 16 residues. DNA of the CDR3: TGTGCCAGCAGCTTATCCGGGCAGGGGGCTCGGGAAAAACTGTTTTTT. Protein sequence: CASSLSGQGAREKLFF.

The CDR3 protein is CSVAQGFYEQYF. Here the CDR3 DNA reads TGCAGCGTTGCACAGGGTTTTTACGAGCAGTACTTC. The chain couples TRBV29-1 to TRBJ2-7; D is possibly TRBD1 (6 bases). Per germline, CDR1 SQVTM and CDR2 ANQGSEA. Between the trimmed V and J ends, which lost 4 bases and 4 bases, there was a span of 11 bases. The CDR3 spans 12 residues.